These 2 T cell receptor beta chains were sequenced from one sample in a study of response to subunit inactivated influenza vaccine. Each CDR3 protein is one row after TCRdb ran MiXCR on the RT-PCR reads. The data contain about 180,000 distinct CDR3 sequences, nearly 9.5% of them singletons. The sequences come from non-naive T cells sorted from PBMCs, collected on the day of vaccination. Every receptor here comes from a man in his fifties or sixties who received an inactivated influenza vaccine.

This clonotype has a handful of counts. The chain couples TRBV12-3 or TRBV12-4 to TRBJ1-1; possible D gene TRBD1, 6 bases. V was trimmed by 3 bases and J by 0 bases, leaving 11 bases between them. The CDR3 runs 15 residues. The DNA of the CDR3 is TGTGCCAGCAGTTTTTTCGGGACAATGAACACTGAAGCTTTCTTT. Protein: CASSFFGTMNTEAFF.

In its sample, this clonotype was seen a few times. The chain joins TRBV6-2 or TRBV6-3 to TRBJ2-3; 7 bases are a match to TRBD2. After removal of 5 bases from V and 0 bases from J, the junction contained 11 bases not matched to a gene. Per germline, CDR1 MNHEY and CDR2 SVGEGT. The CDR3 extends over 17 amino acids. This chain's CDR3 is CASSTTWDYSSTDTQYF. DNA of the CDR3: TGTGCCAGCAGTACCACATGGGACTACTCTAGCACAGATACGCAGTATTTT.